This T cell receptor beta chain was sequenced during a study of T cell changes during pregnancy in multiple sclerosis. This CDR3 has 16 amino acids. Germline-derived CDR1 and CDR2 are SGHTA and FQGNSA. V shed 5 bases and J shed 3 bases, with 17 bases lying between them. TCRdb's copy holds only in-frame clones and misses some; the assay was immunoSEQ multiplex PCR. The sample gives tens of thousands of clones, around 92% of which show up once; roughly 2.2% is in the top ten. The receptor comes from a female donor with multiple sclerosis, enrolled in a pregnancy study. The V gene is TRBV7-2, the J gene TRBJ1-5, with D perhaps TRBD1 (5 bases). The sequences come from peripheral blood, collected in the third trimester of pregnancy. CDR3 nucleotides: TGTGCCAGCAGCGCCCAGAATCCAGGGCACAATCAGCCCCAGCATTTT. Its protein product is CASSAQNPGHNQPQHF.